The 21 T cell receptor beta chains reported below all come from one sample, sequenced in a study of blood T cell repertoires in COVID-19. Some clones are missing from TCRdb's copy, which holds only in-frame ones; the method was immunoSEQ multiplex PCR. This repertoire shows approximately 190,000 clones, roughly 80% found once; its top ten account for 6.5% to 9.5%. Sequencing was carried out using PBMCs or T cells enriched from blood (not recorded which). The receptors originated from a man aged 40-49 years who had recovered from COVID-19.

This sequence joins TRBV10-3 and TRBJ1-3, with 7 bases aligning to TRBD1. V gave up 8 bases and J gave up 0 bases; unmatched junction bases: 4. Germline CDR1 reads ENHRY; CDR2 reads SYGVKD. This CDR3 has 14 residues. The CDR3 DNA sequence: TGTGCCATCGGACAGGCGAACTCTGGAAACACCATATATTTT. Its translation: CAIGQANSGNTIYF.

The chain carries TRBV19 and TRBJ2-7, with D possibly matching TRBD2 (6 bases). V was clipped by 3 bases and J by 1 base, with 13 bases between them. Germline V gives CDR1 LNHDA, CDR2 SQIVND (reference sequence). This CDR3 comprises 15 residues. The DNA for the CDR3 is TGTGCCAGTAGTATCGTAGCGGAGCAGTCCTACGAGCAGTACTTC. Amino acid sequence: CASSIVAEQSYEQYF.

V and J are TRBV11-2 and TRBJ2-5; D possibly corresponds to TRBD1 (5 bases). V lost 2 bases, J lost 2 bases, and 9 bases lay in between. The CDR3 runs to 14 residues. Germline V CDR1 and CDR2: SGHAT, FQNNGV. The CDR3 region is CASSLWGGQETQYF. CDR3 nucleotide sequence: TGTGCCAGCAGCTTATGGGGCGGACAAGAGACCCAGTACTTC.

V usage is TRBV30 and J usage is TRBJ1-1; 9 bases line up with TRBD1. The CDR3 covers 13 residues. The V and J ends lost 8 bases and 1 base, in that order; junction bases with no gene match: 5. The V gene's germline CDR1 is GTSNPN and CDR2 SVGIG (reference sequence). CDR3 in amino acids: CAHRDRANTEAFF. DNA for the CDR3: TGTGCCCATCGGGACAGGGCGAACACTGAAGCTTTCTTT.

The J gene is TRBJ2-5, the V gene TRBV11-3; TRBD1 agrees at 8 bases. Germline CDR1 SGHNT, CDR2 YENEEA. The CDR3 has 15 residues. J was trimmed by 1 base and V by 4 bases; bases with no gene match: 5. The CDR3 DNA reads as TGTGCCAGCAGCTCCATAGACAGGGGCCAAGAGACCCAGTACTTC. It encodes CASSSIDRGQETQYF.

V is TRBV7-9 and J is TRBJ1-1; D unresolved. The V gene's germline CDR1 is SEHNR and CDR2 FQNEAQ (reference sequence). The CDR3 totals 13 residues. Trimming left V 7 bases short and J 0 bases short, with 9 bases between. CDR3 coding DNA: TGTGCCAGCACCTTGACTGTGAACACTGAAGCTTTCTTT. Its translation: CASTLTVNTEAFF.

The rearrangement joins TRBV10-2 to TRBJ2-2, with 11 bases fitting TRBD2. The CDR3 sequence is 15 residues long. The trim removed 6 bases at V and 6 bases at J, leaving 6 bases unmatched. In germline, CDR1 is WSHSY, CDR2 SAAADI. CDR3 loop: CASRVAGGPAGELFF. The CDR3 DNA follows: TGCGCCAGCAGAGTAGCGGGGGGGCCCGCCGGGGAGCTGTTTTTT.

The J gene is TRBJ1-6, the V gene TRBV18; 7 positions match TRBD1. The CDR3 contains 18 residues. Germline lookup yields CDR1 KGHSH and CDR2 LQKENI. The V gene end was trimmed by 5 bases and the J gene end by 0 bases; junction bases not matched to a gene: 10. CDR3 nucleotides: TGTGCCAGCTCAATCGGCCCGACAGGGAGCTCCTATAATTCACCCCTCCACTTT. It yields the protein CASSIGPTGSSYNSPLHF.

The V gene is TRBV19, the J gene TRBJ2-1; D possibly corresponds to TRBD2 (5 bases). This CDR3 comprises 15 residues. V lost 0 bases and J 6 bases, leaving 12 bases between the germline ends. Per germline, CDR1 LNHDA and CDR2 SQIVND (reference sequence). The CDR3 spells CASSIDRGLPNEQFF. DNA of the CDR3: TGTGCCAGTAGTATAGATCGCGGGCTTCCCAATGAGCAGTTCTTC.

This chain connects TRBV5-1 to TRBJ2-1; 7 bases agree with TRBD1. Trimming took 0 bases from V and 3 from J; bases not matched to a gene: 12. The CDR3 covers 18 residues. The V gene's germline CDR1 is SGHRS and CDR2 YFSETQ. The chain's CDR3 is CASSLVSTRTGDYNEQFF. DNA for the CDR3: TGCGCCAGCAGCTTGGTTTCTACGAGGACAGGCGACTACAATGAGCAGTTCTTC.

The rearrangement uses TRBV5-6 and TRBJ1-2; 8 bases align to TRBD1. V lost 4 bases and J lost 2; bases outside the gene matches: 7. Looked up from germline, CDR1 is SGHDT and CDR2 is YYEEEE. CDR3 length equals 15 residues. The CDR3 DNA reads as TGTGCCAGCAGCCCTGTCCCAGGGGGCAACTATGGCTACACCTTC. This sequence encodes CASSPVPGGNYGYTF. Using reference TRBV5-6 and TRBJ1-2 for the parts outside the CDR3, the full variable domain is DAGVTQSPTHLIKTRGQQVTLRCSPKSGHDTVSWYQQALGQGPQFIFQYYEEEERQRGNFPDRFSGHQFPNYSSELNVNALLLGDSALYLCASSPVPGGNYGYTFGSGTRLTVV.

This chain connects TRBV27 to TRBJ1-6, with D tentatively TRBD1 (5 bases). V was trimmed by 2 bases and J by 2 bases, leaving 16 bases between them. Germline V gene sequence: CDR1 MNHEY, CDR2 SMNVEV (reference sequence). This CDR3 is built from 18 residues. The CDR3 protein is CASSLSPPGYPYNSPLHF. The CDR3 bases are TGTGCCAGCAGTTTAAGCCCCCCAGGGTACCCCTATAATTCACCCCTCCACTTT.

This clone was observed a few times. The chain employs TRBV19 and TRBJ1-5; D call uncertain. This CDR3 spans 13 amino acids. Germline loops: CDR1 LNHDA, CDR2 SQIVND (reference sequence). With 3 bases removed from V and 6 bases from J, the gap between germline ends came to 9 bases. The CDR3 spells CASSMTFSQPQHF. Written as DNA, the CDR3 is TGTGCCAGTAGTATGACTTTCTCTCAGCCCCAGCATTTT.

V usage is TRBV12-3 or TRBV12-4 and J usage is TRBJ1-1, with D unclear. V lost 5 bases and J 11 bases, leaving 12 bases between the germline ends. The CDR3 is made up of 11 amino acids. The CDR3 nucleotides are TGTGCCAGCAGTCCCGGGTATCCGGCTTTCTTT. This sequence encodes CASSPGYPAFF.

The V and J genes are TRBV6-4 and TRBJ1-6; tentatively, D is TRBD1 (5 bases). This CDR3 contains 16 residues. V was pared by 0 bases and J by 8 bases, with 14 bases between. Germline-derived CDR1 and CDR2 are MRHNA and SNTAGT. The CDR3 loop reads CASSDSTDSDYSPLHF. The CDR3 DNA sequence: TGTGCCAGCAGTGACTCGACCGACAGTGACTATTCACCCCTCCACTTT.

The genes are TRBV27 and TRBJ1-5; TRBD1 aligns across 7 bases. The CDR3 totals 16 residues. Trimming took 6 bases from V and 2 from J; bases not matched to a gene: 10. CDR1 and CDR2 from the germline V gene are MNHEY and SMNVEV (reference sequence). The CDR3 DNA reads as TGTGCCAGCAGGAGGGGACAGCTTGATGGCAATCAGCCCCAGCATTTT. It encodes CASRRGQLDGNQPQHF.

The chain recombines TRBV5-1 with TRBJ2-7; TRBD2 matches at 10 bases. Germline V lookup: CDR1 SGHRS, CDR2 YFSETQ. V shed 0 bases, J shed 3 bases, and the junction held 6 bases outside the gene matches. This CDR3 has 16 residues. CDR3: CASSLAIAGGGYEQYF. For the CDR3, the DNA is TGCGCCAGCAGCTTGGCCATAGCGGGGGGCGGCTACGAGCAGTACTTC.

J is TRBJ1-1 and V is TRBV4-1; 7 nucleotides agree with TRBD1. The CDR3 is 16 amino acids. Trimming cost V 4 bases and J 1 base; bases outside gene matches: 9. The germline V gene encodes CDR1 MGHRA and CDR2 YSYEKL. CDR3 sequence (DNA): TGCGCCAGCAGCCGAAGCGAGGGGGCCGGGAACACTGAAGCTTTCTTT. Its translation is CASSRSEGAGNTEAFF.

CDR3 region: CASSSTLRGPEKLFF. The CDR3 nucleotides are TGTGCCAGCAGCTCCACCCTAAGGGGGCCTGAAAAACTGTTTTTT. The chain recombines TRBV7-9 with TRBJ1-4; 7 positions match TRBD1. The junction had 9 bases not matched to a gene; V was cut back by 4 bases and J by 7 bases. From germline, CDR1 is SEHNR and CDR2 FQNEAQ (reference sequence). The CDR3 contains 15 residues.

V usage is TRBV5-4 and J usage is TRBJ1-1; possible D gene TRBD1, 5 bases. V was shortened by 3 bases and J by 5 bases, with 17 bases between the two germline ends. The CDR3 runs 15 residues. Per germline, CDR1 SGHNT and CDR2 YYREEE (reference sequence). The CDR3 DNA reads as TGTGCCAGCAGCTGGGGCCCTCCGGGCCGGACTGAAGCTTTCTTT. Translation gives CASSWGPPGRTEAFF.

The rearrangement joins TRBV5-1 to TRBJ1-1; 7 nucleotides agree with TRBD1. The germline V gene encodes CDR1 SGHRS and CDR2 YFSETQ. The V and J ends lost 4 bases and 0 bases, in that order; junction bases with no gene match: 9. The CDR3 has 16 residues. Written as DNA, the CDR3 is TGCGCCAGCAGCACCGCCGGGACAGCTATGAACACTGAAGCTTTCTTT. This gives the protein CASSTAGTAMNTEAFF. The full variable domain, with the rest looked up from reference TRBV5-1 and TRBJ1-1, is KAGVTQTPRYLIKTRGQQVTLSCSPISGHRSVSWYQQTPGQGLQFLFEYFSETQRNKGNFPGRFSGRQFSNSRSEMNVSTLELGDSALYLCASSTAGTAMNTEAFFGQGTRLTVV.